Shown below are 28 T cell receptor beta chains from a single sample sequenced in a study of tissue T cells after allogeneic stem cell transplantation. The method was immunoSEQ multiplex PCR; TCRdb's version includes in-frame clones alone and lacks a portion of them. The sample yields 17,000 or so clones, roughly three quarters seen once. The source material was spleen. Source of these receptors: a female BALB/c mouse in good health. The strain is characterized by the MHC haplotype H2-d.

To note about this clone: These gene names are mouse names. The CDR3 goes on 1 residue after the read ends, and that part is filled in from the germline J gene. V and J are TRBV2 and TRBJ2-4; D is undetermined. CDR1 LGHNA and CDR2 YSYQKL come from the germline V gene. V was pared by 4 bases and J by 0 bases, with 11 bases between. The CDR3 has 15 residues. The CDR3 spells CASSPPPGSQNTLYF. CDR3 DNA (partial): TGTGCCAGCAGCCCCCCCCCAGGTAGTCAAAACACCTTGTAC.

Regarding this clone: The gene names here belong to mouse. From the germline J gene comes the end of the CDR3, since the read stops 1 residue before it. The rearrangement uses TRBV1 and TRBJ1-1, with 9 bases lining up with TRBD1. Germline values: CDR1 NSQYPW, CDR2 LRSPGD (reference sequence). The CDR3 runs to 16 residues. The V segment lost 3 bases and the J segment 0 bases; nucleotides outside the gene matches: 5. The sequenced part of the CDR3 DNA is TGCACCTGCAGTGCGTCGGGACAGGGAGCAAACACAGAAGTCTTC. Translating it yields CTCSASGQGANTEVF. The CDR3, in full, reads CTCSASGQGANTEVFF.

Points on this clone: Each gene name is a mouse one. The missing CDR3 end, 1 residue past where the read stops, is filled in from the germline J gene. This rearrangement joins TRBV13-2 to TRBJ2-1, with no clear D. V lost 0 bases and J 10 bases, leaving 5 bases between the germline ends. The CDR3 is 11 residues long. Germline lookup yields CDR1 NNHNN and CDR2 SYGAGS (reference sequence). Incomplete CDR3 DNA: TGTGCCAGCGGTGATGCTCCCGAGCAGTTC. This sequence encodes CASGDAPEQF. In full, the CDR3 reads CASGDAPEQFF.

This clone was seen more than once but under ten times. The genes are named according to mouse. The observed sequence ends 1 residue before the CDR3 terminus, with the missing tail filled in from the germline J gene. The chain carries TRBV31 and TRBJ1-4, with D perhaps matching TRBD1 (5 bases). CDR1 GKSSPN and CDR2 SITVG come from the germline V gene. CDR3 size: 14 residues. Trimming cost V 4 bases and J 0 bases, with 9 bases left between them. The CDR3 reads CAWTGQISNERLFF. The part of the CDR3 DNA that was read is TGTGCCTGGACCGGACAAATTTCCAACGAAAGATTATTT.

About this clone itself: Gene and germline names: mouse. The read ends 1 residue early relative to the CDR3; the germline J gene fills the gap. The rearrangement links TRBV3 to TRBJ2-7; TRBD2 matches at 10 bases. The trim removed 1 base at V and 8 bases at J, leaving 2 bases unmatched. Germline V gene lookup returns CDR1 SNHLY and CDR2 FYNGKV (reference sequence). The CDR3 has 13 amino acids. CDR3 in amino acids: CASSLDWGGKQYF. CDR3 bases read: TGTGCCAGCAGCTTAGACTGGGGGGGGAAACAGTAC.

In the case of this clone: Mouse names are used for the genes. Coverage ceases 1 residue before the CDR3 finishes, and the germline J gene fills in the end. This chain connects TRBV1 to TRBJ1-6; no definite D call. TRBJ1-6 carries the ORF label, with uncertain function. Deletions cut 0 bases from V and 5 bases from J, with 5 bases between. Per germline, CDR1 NSQYPW and CDR2 LRSPGD (reference sequence). The CDR3 contains 14 residues. The CDR3 DNA, read in part, is TGCACCTGCAGTGCAGACAGTAATAATTCGCCCCTCTAC. Its protein product is CTCSADSNNSPLY. The full-length CDR3 reads as CTCSADSNNSPLYF.

Notes on this clone: Mouse gene names apply. With the read ending 1 residue before the CDR3 end, the germline J gene is used to fill in that end. The chain carries TRBV13-1 and TRBJ1-4; the match to TRBD1 covers 10 bases. Germline V lookup: CDR1 NSHNY, CDR2 SYGAGN. This CDR3 has 16 amino acids. The V segment lost 2 bases and the J segment 3 bases; nucleotides outside the gene matches: 4. The part of the CDR3 DNA that was read is TGTGCCAGCAGTGAAGACAGGGGGCGCACCAACGAAAGATTATTT. This sequence encodes CASSEDRGRTNERLF. The entire CDR3 protein reads CASSEDRGRTNERLFF. The full variable domain, its missing parts supplied by reference TRBV13-1 and TRBJ1-4, is EAAVTQSPRNKVTVTGGNVTLSCRQTNSHNYMYWYRQDTGHGLRLIHYSYGAGNLRIGDVPDGYKATRTTQEDFFLLLELASPSQTSLYFCASSEDRGRTNERLFFGHGTKLSVL.

Comment on this clone: Gene names are the mouse ones. The read ends 1 residue early relative to the CDR3; the germline J gene fills the gap. The chain has TRBV31 and TRBJ2-5, with 10 bases lining up with TRBD2. The CDR3 loop spans 15 amino acids. With V trimmed by 0 bases and J by 3 bases, 3 bases remained unmatched. From germline, CDR1 is GKSSPN and CDR2 SITVG. The CDR3 bases that were read are TGTGCCTGGAGTCTGAGGGACTGGGGTCAAGACACCCAGTAC. It translates to CAWSLRDWGQDTQY. The full CDR3 reads CAWSLRDWGQDTQYF.

A note on this clone: These gene names are mouse names. The read gets to within 1 residue of the CDR3 end, and the germline J gene fills in the rest. The chain uses TRBV13-2 and TRBJ2-1; 8 positions agree with TRBD2. This CDR3 is built from 14 residues. Losses at the gene ends were 1 base for V and 4 bases for J; bases not matched to a gene: 1. Germline CDR1 is NNHNN and CDR2 is SYGAGS (reference sequence). This CDR3 is CASGDSGGYAEQFF. CDR3 DNA, as far as it was read: TGTGCCAGCGGTGATTCTGGGGGGTATGCTGAGCAGTTC.

A remark on this clone: Any gene name here is a mouse gene name. The read finishes 1 residue shy of the CDR3 end, and the germline J gene is used to complete it. This chain uses TRBV1 with TRBJ1-5; TRBD1 might be the D (5 bases). Germline-derived CDR1 and CDR2 are NSQYPW and LRSPGD (reference sequence). The V gene lost 3 bases and the J gene lost 1 base, with 7 bases spanning the gap. The CDR3 consists of 14 residues. The part of the CDR3 DNA that was read is TGCACCTGCAGTGCCGGGGACAACAACCAGGCTCCGCTT. Amino acids: CTCSAGDNNQAPL. The complete CDR3 protein is CTCSAGDNNQAPLF.

A word on this clone: Genes here carry mouse names. The DNA ends 1 residue before the CDR3 does, and the rest of the CDR3 is filled in from the germline J gene. The chain has TRBV5 and TRBJ2-5; 9 bases align to TRBD2. CDR1 and CDR2 from the germline V gene are LGHNA and YNLKQL (reference sequence). The CDR3 sequence is 15 residues long. V dropped 2 bases and J dropped 2; count of bases not matched to a gene: 2. The covered CDR3 bases are TGTGCCAGCAGCCAATGGGGGGGCTCCCAAGACACCCAGTAC. Amino acid sequence: CASSQWGGSQDTQY. The complete CDR3 protein is CASSQWGGSQDTQYF.

With regard to this clone: Gene names and germline match the mouse. The part of the CDR3 DNA that was read is TGTGCCAGCGGTGATCTGGGGGCAAACTCCGACTACACC. It translates to CASGDLGANSDYT. The whole CDR3 region reads CASGDLGANSDYTF. This chain uses TRBV13-2 with TRBJ1-2, with a tentative D call TRBD1 (5 bases). The CDR3 end falls 1 residue outside the read, so it is completed with the germline J gene. The germline gives CDR1 NNHNN, CDR2 SYGAGS (reference sequence). Trimming took 1 base from V and 0 from J, leaving 7 bases between them. This CDR3 is 14 amino acids long.

On this clone itself: Genes and germline are mouse. CDR3 region: CASSQDRGLGNTLYF. Partial CDR3 DNA: TGTGCCAGCAGCCAGGACAGGGGGCTCGGAAATACGCTCTAT. The genes are TRBV5 and TRBJ1-3; 11 bases are a match to TRBD1. The read falls 1 residue short of the CDR3 end, and the missing part is taken from the germline J gene. V trimming: 3 bases; J trimming: 4 bases; junction bases outside the gene matches: 2. CDR1 and CDR2 (germline): LGHNA, YNLKQL (reference sequence). The length of the CDR3 is 15 residues.

A word on this clone: Mouse gene names apply. The read comes to an end 1 residue before the CDR3 does, leaving the germline J gene to fill in the end. V usage is TRBV19 and J usage is TRBJ2-1; D unresolved. Germline V lookup: CDR1 FNHDT, CDR2 SITEND (reference sequence). V lost 2 bases and J lost 4, with 7 bases in between. The CDR3 is 13 residues long. CDR3 loop: CASSIDKYAEQFF. The CDR3 bases that were read are TGTGCCAGCAGTATCGACAAGTATGCTGAGCAGTTC.

As to this clone: Gene names and germline match the mouse. Read coverage stops 1 residue before the CDR3 terminus; the germline J gene supplies the remainder. The V call is TRBV20, the J call TRBJ2-3; D not certain. V lost 0 bases, J lost 2 bases, and 3 bases lay in between. Germline V CDR1 and CDR2: GFQATS, STVNSAI. The CDR3 runs 12 residues. The CDR3 protein is CGARDNAETLYF. The CDR3 bases that were read are TGTGGTGCTAGGGACAATGCAGAAACGCTGTAT.

Concerning this clone: Mouse names are used for the genes. The read finishes 1 residue shy of the CDR3 end, and the germline J gene is used to complete it. The rearrangement joins TRBV19 to TRBJ1-2; 7 bases match TRBD1. Germline V CDR1 and CDR2: FNHDT, SITEND (reference sequence). The CDR3 totals 13 residues. With V trimmed by 2 bases and J by 4 bases, 2 bases remained unmatched. This CDR3 is CASSMGQSSDYTF. CDR3 DNA, as far as it was read: TGTGCCAGCAGTATGGGACAGAGCTCCGACTACACC.

Comment on this clone: The gene symbols are mouse symbols. The read ends 1 residue early relative to the CDR3; the germline J gene fills the gap. This chain links TRBV3 with TRBJ1-2; tentatively, D is TRBD1 (5 bases). Looked up from germline, CDR1 is SNHLY and CDR2 is FYNGKV (reference sequence). Deletions cut 2 bases from V and 0 bases from J, with 10 bases between. CDR3 length equals 15 residues. The CDR3 region is CASSLPGPANSDYTF. The CDR3 bases that were read are TGTGCCAGCAGCTTACCGGGACCCGCAAACTCCGACTACACC.

About this clone: No DNA is shown, since the ends of the CDR3 on it are uncertain; the CDR3 is the one TCRdb lists. The gene names given are mouse names. This chain joins TRBV22 and TRBJ2-4; the DNA was not used to check the table's D call, TRBD2. TRBV22 is termed a pseudogene. Inclusive of both ends, the CDR3 amounts to 17 amino acids. CDR3 in amino acids: CASSCKFGGGSQNTLYF.

This clone was picked up one time. The genes and germline here are from mouse. The read falls 1 residue short of the CDR3 end, and the missing part is taken from the germline J gene. The genes are TRBV1 and TRBJ2-5, with 9 bases aligning to TRBD2. The CDR3 is 14 residues long. Germline values: CDR1 NSQYPW, CDR2 LRSPGD (reference sequence). The ends lost 3 bases at V and 2 bases at J; junction bases unmatched: 0. CDR3 DNA, as far as it was read: TGCACCTGCAGTGCCTGGGGGGGCCAAGACACCCAGTAC. Translation gives CTCSAWGGQDTQY. In full, the CDR3 reads CTCSAWGGQDTQYF.

This clone was observed once. Genes and germline are mouse. The read finishes 1 residue shy of the CDR3 end, and the germline J gene is used to complete it. The rearrangement uses TRBV29 and TRBJ2-5, with 8 bases identical to TRBD2. V was pared by 3 bases and J by 4 bases, with 6 bases of the junction left unmatched. Germline CDR1 and CDR2: MSHET and SYDVDS. There are 15 residues in the CDR3. The sequenced part of the CDR3 DNA is TGTGCTAGCAGTTTCCCGGGACTGGAGGAAGACACCCAGTAC. It translates to CASSFPGLEEDTQY. In full, the CDR3 is CASSFPGLEEDTQYF.

This clone is a singleton in its sample. Gene names are the mouse ones. The observed sequence ends 1 residue before the CDR3 terminus, with the missing tail filled in from the germline J gene. The rearrangement joins TRBV31 to TRBJ1-3; unclear D gene. Germline assignment: CDR1 GKSSPN and CDR2 SITVG. The CDR3 sequence is 14 residues long. The germline V and J ends were trimmed by 1 base and 0 bases, with 7 bases remaining between them. This CDR3 is CAWSPPYSGNTLYF. Partial CDR3 DNA: TGTGCCTGGAGTCCCCCATATTCTGGAAATACGCTCTAT.

A word on this clone: The genes and germline here are from mouse. The sequence runs out 1 residue before the end of the CDR3; the remainder is reconstructed from the germline J gene. The rearrangement uses TRBV5 and TRBJ2-7, with 10 bases matching TRBD1. V shed 3 bases, J shed 7 bases, and the junction held 6 bases outside the gene matches. Germline values: CDR1 LGHNA, CDR2 YNLKQL (reference sequence). The CDR3 has 14 residues. CDR3 DNA, as far as it was read: TGTGCCAGCAGCCACGGGGACAGGGGATTCGAACAGTAC. Its translation is CASSHGDRGFEQY. From start to end, the CDR3 is CASSHGDRGFEQYF.

For this clone: The genes are named according to mouse. Read sequence stops 1 residue before the CDR3 end, and the germline J gene provides the missing end. The rearrangement joins TRBV13-3 to TRBJ2-5, with D unclear. Deletions cut 7 bases from V and 0 bases from J, with 9 bases between. In germline, CDR1 is NNHDY, CDR2 SYVADS. This CDR3 contains 13 residues. Here the CDR3 reads CASVDSNQDTQYF. The part of the CDR3 DNA that was read is TGTGCCAGCGTAGACTCTAACCAAGACACCCAGTAC.

Points on this clone: Gene and germline names: mouse. The read gets to within 1 residue of the CDR3 end, and the germline J gene fills in the rest. The chain employs TRBV2 and TRBJ2-7; 12 bases are a match to TRBD2. The V gene end was trimmed by 2 bases and the J gene end by 6 bases; junction bases not matched to a gene: 2. Germline CDR1 LGHNA, CDR2 YSYQKL. CDR3 length equals 14 residues. Partial CDR3 DNA: TGTGCCAGCAGCCAACGACTGGGGGGGCGTGAACAGTAC. It specifies CASSQRLGGREQY. The CDR3, in full, reads CASSQRLGGREQYF.

Regarding this clone: Mouse gene names and germline throughout. The sequence runs out 1 residue before the end of the CDR3; the remainder is reconstructed from the germline J gene. The chain combines TRBV2 with TRBJ1-6; TRBD1 is a possible D gene (6 bases). TRBJ1-6 is flagged as an ORF with uncertain function. The V gene's germline CDR1 is LGHNA and CDR2 YSYQKL. Trimming left V 0 bases short and J 3 bases short, with 6 bases between. The CDR3 extends over 15 amino acids. The covered CDR3 bases are TGTGCCAGCAGCCAAGAAGGGGGCTATAATTCGCCCCTCTAC. Translated, it gives CASSQEGGYNSPLY. The whole CDR3 sequence is CASSQEGGYNSPLYF.

Concerning this clone itself: The gene names here belong to mouse. The CDR3 goes on 1 residue after the read ends, and that part is filled in from the germline J gene. This chain connects TRBV19 to TRBJ2-4; the match to TRBD2 covers 9 bases. CDR1 FNHDT and CDR2 SITEND come from the germline V gene (reference sequence). Unmatched junction bases numbered 3, after V lost 4 bases and J lost 0 bases. This CDR3 has 15 amino acids. CDR3 amino acids: CASSRTGVSQNTLYF. The covered CDR3 bases are TGTGCCAGCAGTCGGACTGGGGTTAGTCAAAACACCTTGTAC.

In regard to this clone: The genes are named according to mouse. Sequencing ends 1 residue short of the CDR3 end; the germline J gene provides the rest. This sequence joins TRBV13-3 and TRBJ1-4; D possibly corresponds to TRBD1 (5 bases). This CDR3 has 16 residues. Trimming pared 0 bases from V and 0 bases from J, leaving 9 bases between. CDR1 is NNHDY and CDR2 is SYVADS in the germline V gene. CDR3 amino acids: CASSDGAGFSNERLFF. The sequenced CDR3 bases are TGTGCCAGCAGTGATGGGGCAGGGTTTTCCAACGAAAGATTATTT.

For this clone: Gene and germline names: mouse. The read halts 1 residue ahead of the CDR3 end, with the missing end drawn from the germline J gene. The rearrangement uses TRBV20 and TRBJ2-4; TRBD2 agrees at 8 bases. The CDR3 length is 16 residues. From germline, CDR1 is GFQATS and CDR2 STVNSAI. V lost 0 bases to trimming and J lost 0 bases; unmatched junction nucleotides: 5. Partial CDR3 DNA: TGTGGTGCTAGGGACTGGGGGGCCCTTAGTCAAAACACCTTGTAC. Its translation: CGARDWGALSQNTLY. The full CDR3 is CGARDWGALSQNTLYF.